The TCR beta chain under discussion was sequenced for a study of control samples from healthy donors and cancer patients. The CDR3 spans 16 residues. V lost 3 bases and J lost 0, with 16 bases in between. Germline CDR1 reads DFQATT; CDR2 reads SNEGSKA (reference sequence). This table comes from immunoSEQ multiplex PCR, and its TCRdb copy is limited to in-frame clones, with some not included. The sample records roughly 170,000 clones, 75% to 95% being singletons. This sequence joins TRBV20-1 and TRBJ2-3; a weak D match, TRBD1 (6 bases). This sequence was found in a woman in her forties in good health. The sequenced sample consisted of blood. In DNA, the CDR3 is TGCAGTGCTAGTAACCGTGGGGGCGGAAGCACAGATACGCAGTATTTT. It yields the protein CSASNRGGGSTDTQYF.